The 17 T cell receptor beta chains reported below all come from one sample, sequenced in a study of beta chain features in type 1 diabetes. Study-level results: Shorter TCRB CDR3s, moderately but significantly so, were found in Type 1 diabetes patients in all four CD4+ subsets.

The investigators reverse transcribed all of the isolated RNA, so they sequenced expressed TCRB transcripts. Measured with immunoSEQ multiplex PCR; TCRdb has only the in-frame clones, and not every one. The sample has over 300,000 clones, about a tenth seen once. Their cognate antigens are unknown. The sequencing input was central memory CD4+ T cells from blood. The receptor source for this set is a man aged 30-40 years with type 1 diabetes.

The CDR3 region has the DNA TGTGCCAGTAGTGCTCGCAGGGTACGCACAGATACGCAGTATTTT. Translation gives CASSARRVRTDTQYF. The V and J genes are TRBV19 and TRBJ2-3, with D possibly TRBD1 on 5 matching bases. There are 15 residues in the CDR3. CDR1 and CDR2 from the germline V gene are LNHDA and SQIVND (reference sequence). Between the trimmed V and J ends, which lost 5 bases and 1 base, there was a span of 13 bases.

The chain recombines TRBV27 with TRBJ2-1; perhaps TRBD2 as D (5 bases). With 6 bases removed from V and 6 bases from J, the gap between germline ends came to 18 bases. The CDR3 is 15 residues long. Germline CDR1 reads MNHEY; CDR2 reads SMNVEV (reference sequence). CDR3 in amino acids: CASSQGSGVGNEQFF. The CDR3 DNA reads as TGTGCCAGCAGCCAAGGGAGTGGAGTCGGCAATGAGCAGTTCTTC.

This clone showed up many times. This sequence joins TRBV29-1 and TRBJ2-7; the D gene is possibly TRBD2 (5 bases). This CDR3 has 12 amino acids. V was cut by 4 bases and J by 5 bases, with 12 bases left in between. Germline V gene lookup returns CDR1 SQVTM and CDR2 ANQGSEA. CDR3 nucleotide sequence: TGCAGCGTTGTCTCGCTAGCTGACGAGCAGTACTTC. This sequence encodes CSVVSLADEQYF.

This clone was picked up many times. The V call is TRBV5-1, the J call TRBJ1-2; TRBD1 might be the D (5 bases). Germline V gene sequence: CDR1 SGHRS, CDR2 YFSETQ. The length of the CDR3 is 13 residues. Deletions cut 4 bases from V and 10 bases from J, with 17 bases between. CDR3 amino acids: CASSTSNRDYYTF. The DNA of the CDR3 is TGCGCCAGCAGCACCTCCAATCGGGACTACTACACCTTC.

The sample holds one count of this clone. The CDR3 loop reads CASSSWTENTEAFF. As DNA, the CDR3 is TGTGCCAGCAGCTCGTGGACAGAAAACACTGAAGCTTTCTTT. The chain is built from TRBV7-8 and TRBJ1-1; maybe TRBD1 (6 bases). Germline CDR1 and CDR2: SGHVS and FQNEAQ. This CDR3 has 14 amino acids. V was cut by 4 bases and J by 2 bases, with 11 bases left in between.

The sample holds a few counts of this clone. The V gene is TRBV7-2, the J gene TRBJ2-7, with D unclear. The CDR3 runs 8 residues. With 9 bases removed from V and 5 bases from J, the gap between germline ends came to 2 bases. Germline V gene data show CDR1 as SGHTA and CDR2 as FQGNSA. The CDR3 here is CARNEQYF. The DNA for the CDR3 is TGTGCCAGAAACGAGCAGTACTTC.

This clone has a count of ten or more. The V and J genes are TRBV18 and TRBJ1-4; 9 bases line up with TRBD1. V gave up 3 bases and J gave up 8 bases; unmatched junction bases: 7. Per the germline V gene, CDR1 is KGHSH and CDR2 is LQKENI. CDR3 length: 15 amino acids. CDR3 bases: TGTGCCAGCTCACCGCCTGGACAGGGGCAAGAAAAACTGTTTTTT. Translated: CASSPPGQGQEKLFF.

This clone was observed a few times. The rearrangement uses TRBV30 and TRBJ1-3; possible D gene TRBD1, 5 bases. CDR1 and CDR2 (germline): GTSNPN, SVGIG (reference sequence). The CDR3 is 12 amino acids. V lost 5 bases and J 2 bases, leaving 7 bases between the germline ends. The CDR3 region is CAWDRTGNTIYF. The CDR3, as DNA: TGTGCCTGGGACAGAACTGGAAACACCATATATTTT.

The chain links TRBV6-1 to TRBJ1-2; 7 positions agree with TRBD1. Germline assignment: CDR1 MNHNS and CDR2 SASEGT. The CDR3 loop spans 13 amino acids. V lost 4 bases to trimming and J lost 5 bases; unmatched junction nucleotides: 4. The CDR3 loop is CASSGGTVYGYTF. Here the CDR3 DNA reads TGTGCCAGCAGTGGAGGGACAGTTTATGGCTACACCTTC.

CDR3 protein: CASSYDSYGYTF. The CDR3 DNA reads TGTGCCAGCAGCTACGACAGCTATGGCTACACCTTC. The V gene is TRBV11-2, the J gene TRBJ1-2; a possible D gene is TRBD1 (5 bases). This CDR3 is built from 12 residues. CDR1 is SGHAT and CDR2 is FQNNGV in the germline V gene. The V end was cut by 4 bases, the J end by 4 bases, with 7 bases between.

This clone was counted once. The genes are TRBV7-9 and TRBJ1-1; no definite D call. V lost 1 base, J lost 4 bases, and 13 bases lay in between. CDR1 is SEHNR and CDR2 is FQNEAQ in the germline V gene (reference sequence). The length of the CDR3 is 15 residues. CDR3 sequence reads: CASSLEVGLGTEAFF. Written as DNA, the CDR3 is TGTGCCAGCAGCTTAGAGGTGGGGTTAGGCACTGAAGCTTTCTTT.

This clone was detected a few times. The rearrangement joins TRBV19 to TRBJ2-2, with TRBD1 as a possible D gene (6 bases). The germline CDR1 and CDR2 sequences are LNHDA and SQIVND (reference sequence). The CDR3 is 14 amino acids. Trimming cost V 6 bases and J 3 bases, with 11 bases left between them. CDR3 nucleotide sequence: TGTGCCAGTAGAATAAGGGGGTACACCGGGGAGCTGTTTTTT. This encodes CASRIRGYTGELFF.

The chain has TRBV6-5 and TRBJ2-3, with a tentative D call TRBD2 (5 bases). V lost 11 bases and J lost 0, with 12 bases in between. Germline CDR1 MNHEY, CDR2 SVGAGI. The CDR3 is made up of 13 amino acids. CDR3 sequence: CAVRGISTDTQYF. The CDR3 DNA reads TGTGCCGTTCGAGGGATTAGCACAGATACGCAGTATTTT.

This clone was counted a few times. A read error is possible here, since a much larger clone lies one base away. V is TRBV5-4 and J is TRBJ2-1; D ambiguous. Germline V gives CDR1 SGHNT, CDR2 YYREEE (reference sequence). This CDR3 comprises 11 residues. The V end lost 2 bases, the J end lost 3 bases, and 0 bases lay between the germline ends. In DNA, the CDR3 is TGTGCCAGCAGCTTCTACAATGAGCAGTTCTTC. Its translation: CASSFYNEQFF.

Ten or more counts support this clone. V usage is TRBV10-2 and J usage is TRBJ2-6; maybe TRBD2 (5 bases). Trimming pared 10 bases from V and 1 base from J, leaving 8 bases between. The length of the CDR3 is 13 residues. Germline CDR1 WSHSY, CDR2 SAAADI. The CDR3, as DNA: TGCGCCACCCGGGGTTCTGGGGCCAACGTCCTGACTTTC. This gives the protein CATRGSGANVLTF.

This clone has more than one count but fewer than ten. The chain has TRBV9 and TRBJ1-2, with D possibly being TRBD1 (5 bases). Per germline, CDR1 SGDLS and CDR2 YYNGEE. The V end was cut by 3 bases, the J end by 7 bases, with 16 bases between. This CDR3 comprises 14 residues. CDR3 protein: CASSGTTDISGYTF. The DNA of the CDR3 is TGTGCCAGCAGCGGGACGACGGACATTTCTGGCTACACCTTC.

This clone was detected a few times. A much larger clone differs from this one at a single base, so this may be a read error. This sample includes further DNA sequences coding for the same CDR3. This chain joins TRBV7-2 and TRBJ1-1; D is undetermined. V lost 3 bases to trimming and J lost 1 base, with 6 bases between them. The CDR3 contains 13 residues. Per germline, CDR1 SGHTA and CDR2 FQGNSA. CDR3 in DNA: TGTGCCAGCAGCTTGGAAGAGAACACTGAAGCTTTCTTT. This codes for CASSLEENTEAFF.